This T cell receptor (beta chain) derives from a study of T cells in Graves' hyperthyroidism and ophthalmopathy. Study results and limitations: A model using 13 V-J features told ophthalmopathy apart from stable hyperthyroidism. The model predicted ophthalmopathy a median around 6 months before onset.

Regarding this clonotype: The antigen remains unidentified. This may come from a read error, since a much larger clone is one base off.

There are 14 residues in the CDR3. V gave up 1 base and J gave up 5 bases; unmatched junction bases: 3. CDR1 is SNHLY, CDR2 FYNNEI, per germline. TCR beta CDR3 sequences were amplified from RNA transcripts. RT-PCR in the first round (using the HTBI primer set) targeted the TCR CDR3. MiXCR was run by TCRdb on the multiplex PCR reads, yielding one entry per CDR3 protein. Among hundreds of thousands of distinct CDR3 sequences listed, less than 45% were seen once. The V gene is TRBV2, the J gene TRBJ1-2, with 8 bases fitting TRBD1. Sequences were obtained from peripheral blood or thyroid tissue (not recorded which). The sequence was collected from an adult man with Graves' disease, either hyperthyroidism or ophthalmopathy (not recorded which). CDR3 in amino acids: CASSEVGTGYGYTF. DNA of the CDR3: TGTGCCAGCAGTGAAGTGGGGACAGGATATGGCTACACCTTC.